What follows are 22 T cell receptor beta chains derived from one specimen sequenced in a study of T-cell reconstitution after alpha-beta-depleted transplantation in children. Unique molecular identifiers tagged the TCRbeta library. TCRdb analysed the PCR reads with MiXCR anew, one entry per CDR3 protein. Counted here are some 520,000 distinct CDR3 sequences, approximately 29% occurring once; the ten biggest clones make up 2% to 3%. Sequencing used PBMCs from the stem cell graft donor, obtained from the stem cell graft. All receptors derive from a human donor who donated a stem cell graft to a child with aplastic anemia.

This clonotype was picked up a small number of times. The chain combines TRBV5-1 with TRBJ1-1; unclear D gene. The CDR3 covers 15 residues. Germline CDR1 and CDR2: SGHRS and YFSETQ. V lost 4 bases to trimming and J lost 4 bases, with 17 bases between them. The CDR3 protein is CASSPGSGEGTEAFF. DNA of the CDR3: TGCGCCAGCAGCCCAGGTAGCGGGGAGGGCACTGAAGCTTTCTTT.

This clonotype came up a few times. This rearrangement joins TRBV19 to TRBJ1-2, with 8 bases aligning to TRBD1. There are 13 residues in the CDR3. The trim removed 7 bases at V and 7 bases at J, leaving 8 bases unmatched. Germline loops: CDR1 LNHDA, CDR2 SQIVND (reference sequence). DNA of the CDR3: TGTGCCAGTATTACGACAGGGGCGTCTGGCTACACCTTC. Translating gives CASITTGASGYTF.

The chain employs TRBV5-8 and TRBJ2-5, with no clear D. Germline V gene lookup returns CDR1 SGHTS and CDR2 YDEGEE. This CDR3 comprises 15 residues. V gave up 0 bases and J gave up 0 bases, with 9 bases separating them. The CDR3: CASSLEGSNQETQYF. The CDR3 DNA follows: TGTGCCAGCAGCTTGGAGGGCAGCAACCAAGAGACCCAGTACTTC. Full variable domain (missing parts from reference TRBV5-8 and TRBJ2-5): EAGVTQSPTHLIKTRGQQATLRCSPISGHTSVYWYQQALGLGLQFLLWYDEGEERNRGNFPPRFSGRQFPNYSSELNVNALELEDSALYLCASSLEGSNQETQYFGPGTRLLVL.

The chain employs TRBV2 and TRBJ1-2; 10 nucleotides align to TRBD1. CDR1 and CDR2 (germline): SNHLY, FYNNEI. The CDR3 covers 15 residues. The V and J ends lost 2 bases and 5 bases, in that order; junction bases with no gene match: 5. The CDR3 DNA reads TGTGCCAGCAGTGAATCCCGGGACAGGGGTTATGGCTACACCTTC. Translated, it gives CASSESRDRGYGYTF.

This chain links TRBV30 with TRBJ1-1, with 9 bases aligning to TRBD1. CDR1 and CDR2 from the germline V gene are GTSNPN and SVGIG (reference sequence). V shed 7 bases and J 7 bases; nucleotides not matched to a gene: 7. The CDR3 has 12 amino acids. The DNA for the CDR3 is TGTGCCTTGCACAGGGGGCCGTTTGAAGCTTTCTTT. Its protein product is CALHRGPFEAFF.

The sample holds a few counts of this clonotype. CDR3 coding DNA: TGTGCCCTCGGGAGTGGGTCCTACGAGCAGTACTTC. The encoded protein is CALGSGSYEQYF. The J gene is TRBJ2-7, the V gene TRBV6-2 or TRBV6-3, with a tentative D call TRBD2 (6 bases). Per the germline V gene, CDR1 is MNHEY and CDR2 is SVGEGT. The CDR3 contains 12 residues. The germline V and J ends were trimmed by 11 bases and 1 base, with 12 bases remaining between them.

The chain has TRBV20-1 and TRBJ2-1; TRBD2 aligns across 11 bases. The CDR3 is 18 amino acids. CDR1 and CDR2 (germline): DFQATT, SNEGSKA (reference sequence). After removal of 2 bases from V and 0 bases from J, the junction contained 9 bases not matched to a gene. The CDR3 is CSARLQGLAASSYNEQFF. As DNA, the CDR3 is TGCAGTGCTAGACTTCAGGGACTAGCGGCCAGCTCCTACAATGAGCAGTTCTTC.

This clonotype was picked up a small number of times. This chain connects TRBV5-8 to TRBJ2-1; D ambiguous. The germline V and J ends were trimmed by 4 bases and 5 bases, with 13 bases remaining between them. The CDR3 length is 14 residues. Germline CDR1 is SGHTS and CDR2 is YDEGEE. CDR3 protein: CASSGYSRHNEQFF. The CDR3 bases are TGTGCCAGCAGCGGGTACAGTCGACACAATGAGCAGTTCTTC.

The chain carries TRBV18 and TRBJ1-6; 8 nucleotides line up with TRBD1. CDR3 size: 18 residues. J lost 0 bases, V lost 3 bases, and 7 bases had no gene match. CDR1 is KGHSH, CDR2 LQKENI, per germline. CDR3 DNA: TGTGCCAGCTCACCCGCGGGACAGGACAGCTCCTATAATTCACCCCTCCACTTT. Translation: CASSPAGQDSSYNSPLHF. The whole variable domain, filled in from reference TRBV18 and TRBJ1-6, reads NAGVMQNPRHLVRRRGQEARLRCSPMKGHSHVYWYRQLPEEGLKFMVYLQKENIIDESGMPKERFSAEFPKEGPSILRIQQVVRGDSAAYFCASSPAGQDSSYNSPLHFGNGTRLTVT.

The chain combines TRBV6-1 with TRBJ1-1; D is ambiguous. The CDR3 is made up of 14 amino acids. Per the germline V gene, CDR1 is MNHNS and CDR2 is SASEGT. V was clipped by 6 bases and J by 0 bases, with 11 bases between them. The CDR3 DNA sequence: TGTGCCAGCAGACCGGGAGACATGAACACTGAAGCTTTCTTT. It encodes CASRPGDMNTEAFF.

This clonotype turned up a few times. This chain links TRBV7-9 with TRBJ2-7, with TRBD2 as a possible D gene (6 bases). The ends were cut back, 4 bases at V and 3 bases at J, with 10 bases in the middle. Germline CDR1 SEHNR, CDR2 FQNEAQ (reference sequence). The CDR3 consists of 13 residues. CDR3 region: CASSSEEGYEQYF. DNA for the CDR3: TGTGCCAGCAGCTCCGAGGAGGGCTACGAGCAGTACTTC.

The chain is built from TRBV4-1 and TRBJ2-1; possible D gene TRBD2, 5 bases. CDR3 length equals 14 residues. Germline CDR1 reads MGHRA; CDR2 reads YSYEKL. V lost 0 bases, J lost 7 bases, and 10 bases lay in between. As DNA, the CDR3 is TGCGCCAGCAGCCAAGATCGGGGAAGAAATGAGCAGTTCTTC. Translation: CASSQDRGRNEQFF.

This clonotype was found a few times. The chain employs TRBV28 and TRBJ2-2, with D uncertain. The CDR3 runs to 13 residues. CDR1 and CDR2 from the germline V gene are MDHEN and SYDVKM. Trimming cost V 2 bases and J 5 bases, with 6 bases left between them. This CDR3 reads CASSLRQTGELFF. The CDR3 region has the DNA TGTGCCAGCAGTTTACGGCAGACCGGGGAGCTGTTTTTT.

This clonotype came up a few times. This sequence joins TRBV6-5 and TRBJ2-3; D unclear. Germline CDR1 reads MNHEY; CDR2 reads SVGAGI. The V end was cut by 2 bases, the J end by 2 bases, with 8 bases between. CDR3 length equals 14 residues. CDR3 DNA: TGTGCCAGCAGTTACGAACAGCTCACAGATACGCAGTATTTT. Translation gives CASSYEQLTDTQYF.

This clonotype appeared a few times. This chain connects TRBV10-3 to TRBJ2-1; 15 nucleotides match TRBD2. The CDR3 sequence is 17 residues long. CDR1 and CDR2 (germline): ENHRY, SYGVKD. V shed 0 bases and J 7 bases; nucleotides not matched to a gene: 4. The CDR3 protein is CAISESIGLAGGNEQFF. CDR3 sequence (DNA): TGTGCCATCAGTGAGTCGATCGGACTAGCGGGAGGGAATGAGCAGTTCTTC.

This sequence joins TRBV14 and TRBJ2-1; D is ambiguous. Per the germline V gene, CDR1 is SGHDN and CDR2 is FVKESK. V dropped 4 bases and J dropped 3 bases, with 7 bases sitting between them. The CDR3 runs to 13 residues. CDR3 amino acids: CASSPHFYNEQFF. DNA for the CDR3: TGTGCCAGCAGCCCACATTTCTACAATGAGCAGTTCTTC.

This clonotype appeared a few times. The CDR3 spells CASSARFNQPQHF. In DNA form, the CDR3 reads TGTGCCAGCAGCGCACGATTCAATCAGCCCCAGCATTTT. The chain links TRBV7-2 to TRBJ1-5, with D unresolved. Trimming stripped 5 bases from V and 3 bases from J, with 8 bases between. CDR1 SGHTA and CDR2 FQGNSA come from the germline V gene. There are 13 residues in the CDR3.

The chain recombines TRBV11-2 with TRBJ2-5, with 9 bases that match TRBD2. The germline gives CDR1 SGHAT, CDR2 FQNNGV. This CDR3 region has 17 residues. Unmatched junction bases numbered 14, after V lost 5 bases and J lost 4 bases. CDR3 sequence: CASSLAFSGSGAETQYF. The CDR3 nucleotides read TGTGCCAGCAGCCTGGCGTTTAGCGGGAGTGGGGCAGAGACCCAGTACTTC.

In its sample, this clonotype was seen once. The V call is TRBV5-6, the J call TRBJ2-2; 8 bases line up with TRBD1. After removal of 4 bases from V and 7 bases from J, the junction contained 3 bases not matched to a gene. Germline lookup yields CDR1 SGHDT and CDR2 YYEEEE. The CDR3 extends over 13 amino acids. This CDR3 is CASSGGTGGELFF. The CDR3 region has the DNA TGTGCCAGCAGCGGTGGGACAGGCGGGGAGCTGTTTTTT. The full variable domain, its missing parts supplied by reference TRBV5-6 and TRBJ2-2, is DAGVTQSPTHLIKTRGQQVTLRCSPKSGHDTVSWYQQALGQGPQFIFQYYEEEERQRGNFPDRFSGHQFPNYSSELNVNALLLGDSALYLCASSGGTGGELFFGEGSRLTVL.

This rearrangement joins TRBV7-8 to TRBJ2-7, with TRBD2 matching over 7 bases. Unmatched junction bases numbered 6, after V lost 5 bases and J lost 5 bases. Germline CDR1 SGHVS, CDR2 FQNEAQ. This CDR3 has 13 amino acids. CDR3 protein: CASSPEAGDEQYV. CDR3 DNA: TGTGCCAGCAGCCCCGAGGCGGGGGACGAGCAGTACGTC.

This clonotype was recorded a few times. CDR3 DNA: TGCGCCAGCAGCTTACTAGCGGGAGGGAACTTCCAAAACATTCAGTACTTC. Residues: CASSLLAGGNFQNIQYF. V gene TRBV5-1 combines with J gene TRBJ2-4; 13 bases agree with TRBD2. The J segment lost 5 bases and the V segment lost 2 bases, leaving 7 bases of the junction unmatched. This CDR3 has 17 residues. Germline CDR1 is SGHRS and CDR2 is YFSETQ.

This clonotype has ten or more counts. CDR3 loop: CASSLEGMNTEAFF. The CDR3, as DNA: TGCGCCAGCAGCCTCGAGGGTATGAACACTGAAGCTTTCTTT. The V and J genes are TRBV5-1 and TRBJ1-1; D not resolved. The CDR3 loop spans 14 amino acids. Germline V gives CDR1 SGHRS, CDR2 YFSETQ. The germline V and J ends were trimmed by 4 bases and 0 bases, with 10 bases remaining between them.